The 7 T cell receptor beta chains below all came from one sample that was sequenced in a study of CXCR3-negative and CXCR3-positive naive CD8 T cells. The study made its TRB cDNA libraries by 5' RACE, adding UMI labels. TCRdb derives one entry per CDR3 protein from the 5' RACE reads, leaving out DNA. Its listing shows over 35,000 distinct CDR3 sequences. The sequencing sample was made of naive CXCR3- CD8+ T cells from blood. The subset was: CD45RO-CCR7+CD27+CD95- naive CD8+ T cells lacking CXCR3 (TNR3-). The receptors shown here come from a human donor in good health. Some clones in this sample may be carry-over from other donors' samples.

The chain carries TRBV6-2 or TRBV6-3 and TRBJ2-6; the TCRdb D gene call, TRBD1, has no DNA to confirm it. The germline V gene has CDR1 MNHEY and CDR2 SVGEGT. The CDR3 extends over 15 amino acids. CDR3 in amino acids: CASSYSGPGANVLTF.

The gene calls are TRBV29-1 and TRBJ2-7; TCRdb selects TRBD1, and the lack of DNA leaves this call unchecked. The CDR3 consists of 13 residues. From germline, CDR1 is SQVTM and CDR2 ANQGSEA. CDR3 amino acids: CSVEQGHSYEQYF.

V gene TRBV20-1 combines with J gene TRBJ2-1; with no DNA, the TCRdb D assignment of TRBD2 cannot be verified. This CDR3 region has 15 residues. The germline V gene has CDR1 DFQATT and CDR2 SNEGSKA (reference sequence). The chain's CDR3 is CSARSGGTFAGEQFF.

CDR3 protein: CSARPTLNTEAFF. This chain uses TRBV20-1 with TRBJ1-1. Germline V gene lookup returns CDR1 DFQATT and CDR2 SNEGSKA (reference sequence). The CDR3 covers 13 residues.

The CDR3 spells CASSLADTSTDTQYF. The chain combines TRBV27 with TRBJ2-3. The germline V gene has CDR1 MNHEY and CDR2 SMNVEV (reference sequence). The CDR3 is made up of 15 amino acids.

The chain couples TRBV3-1 to TRBJ2-1; no DNA is available, so the TRBD2 call from TCRdb remains unchecked. This CDR3 comprises 19 residues. Germline V gene sequence: CDR1 LGHDT, CDR2 YNNKEL (reference sequence). This chain's CDR3 is CASSQSGLAGGSTDNEQFF.

The CDR3 sequence: CASSAASGADTQYF. V is TRBV6-2 or TRBV6-3 and J is TRBJ2-3; TCRdb designates TRBD2, a call that cannot be tested without DNA. Germline loops: CDR1 MNHEY, CDR2 SVGEGT. This CDR3 has 14 residues.